These T cell receptor beta chains were read from a single sample in a study of T cell responses to AZD1222 COVID-19 vaccine. TCRdb's table, derived via immunoSEQ multiplex PCR, lists solely in-frame clones and lacks some. The data contain roughly 66,000 clones, 84% of them singletons. The source material was peripheral blood, sampled on day 0 of AZD1222 vaccination. These receptors were obtained from an adult in good health. CDR3s include the opening cysteine and the closing phenylalanine or tryptophan. The D gene is left open where the match is weak. The size entry is marked missing in some rows and otherwise reads once, few, many or a size class.

V gene	clone size	D gene	J gene	CDR3 length	CDR3 protein	CDR3 DNA
TRBV6-1	-	-	TRBJ2-7	14	CASSEADSSYEQYF	TGTGCCAGCAGTGAAGCGGACAGCTCCTACGAGCAGTACTTC
TRBV3-1/TRBV3-2	-	TRBD2	TRBJ2-3	21	CASSQDPKESSGGSRTDTQYF	TGTGCCAGCAGCCAAGATCCTAAGGAAAGTAGCGGGGGGAGTCGGACAGATACGCAGTATTTT
TRBV5-1	-	TRBD1	TRBJ2-7	19	CASSSRLLLPGQGGYEQYF	TGCGCCAGCAGCTCCCGCTTACTATTACCGGGACAGGGGGGTTACGAGCAGTACTTC
TRBV6-1	few	TRBD1	TRBJ1-5	15	CASSDPSTGWGPQHF	TGTGCCAGCAGTGACCCCTCGACAGGGTGGGGGCCCCAGCATTTT
TRBV6-1	-	-	TRBJ2-7	14	CASSEQGSSYEQYF	TGTGCCAGCAGTGAACAGGGGAGCTCCTACGAGCAGTACTTC
TRBV2	-	-	TRBJ1-4	15	CASRKEGVIGEKLFF	TGTGCCAGCAGGAAAGAGGGCGTTATAGGTGAAAAACTGTTTTTT
TRBV29-1	-	TRBD1	TRBJ1-2	13	CSVLRDSDWGYTF	TGCAGCGTTCTCCGGGACAGCGATTGGGGCTACACCTTC
TRBV6-2/TRBV6-3	-	-	TRBJ2-3	17	CASSYTELGRGADTQYF	TGTGCCAGCAGTTACACTGAGCTTGGAAGGGGGGCAGATACGCAGTATTTT
TRBV6-4	-	TRBD2	TRBJ2-3	16	CASSATSGPASDTQYF	TGTGCCAGCAGTGCGACTAGCGGGCCTGCTTCAGATACGCAGTATTTT
TRBV5-4	-	TRBD2	TRBJ2-1	15	CASSSRTSGGIGLFF	TGTGCCAGCAGTTCCAGGACTAGCGGGGGGATAGGGTTGTTCTTC
TRBV6-4	-	-	TRBJ1-6	13	CASSDRDNSPLHF	TGTGCCAGCAGTGACAGGGATAATTCACCCCTCCACTTT
TRBV5-1	-	-	TRBJ2-3	15	CASSLARGRTDTQYF	TGCGCCAGCAGCTTGGCTCGGGGTCGGACAGATACGCAGTATTTT
TRBV6-5	-	-	TRBJ1-4	16	CASSYGRGVTNEKLFF	TGTGCCAGCAGTTACGGGAGGGGGGTAACTAATGAAAAACTGTTTTTT
TRBV18	-	-	TRBJ1-1	12	CASSQTREMAFF	TGTGCCAGCTCACAAACCAGGGAGATGGCTTTCTTT
TRBV14	-	TRBD1	TRBJ1-1	15	CASSLNRGPGTEAFF	TGTGCCAGCAGTCTAAACAGGGGGCCGGGCACTGAAGCTTTCTTT
TRBV28	-	-	TRBJ2-7	14	CASSPPQGLDEQYF	TGTGCCAGCAGCCCCCCACAGGGCTTGGACGAGCAGTACTTC
TRBV28	-	-	TRBJ2-7	13	CASSLTGPHEQYF	TGTGCCAGCAGTTTAACAGGCCCCCACGAGCAGTACTTC
TRBV6-2/TRBV6-3	few	TRBD1	TRBJ2-5	13	CASSGRGHGTQYF	TGTGCCAGCAGCGGCAGGGGGCATGGGACCCAGTACTTC
TRBV5-1	-	TRBD2	TRBJ2-1	15	CASSFGGAIDNEQFF	TGCGCCAGCAGCTTCGGGGGGGCGATAGACAATGAGCAGTTCTTC
TRBV10-2	-	-	TRBJ2-7	13	CASVRGPPYEQYF	TGCGCCAGCGTCCGGGGACCTCCCTACGAGCAGTACTTC
TRBV4-1	-	TRBD1	TRBJ2-7	14	CASSHQTGPREQYF	TGCGCCAGCAGCCACCAGACAGGGCCTCGCGAGCAGTACTTC
TRBV30	-	-	TRBJ1-1	12	CAFTGGGTEAFF	TGTGCCTTTACGGGAGGGGGCACTGAAGCTTTCTTT
TRBV4-3	-	TRBD1	TRBJ1-6	16	CASSQISTGGHSPLHF	TGCGCCAGCAGCCAAATATCTACAGGGGGACATTCACCCCTCCACTTT
TRBV24-1	-	-	TRBJ2-6	18	CATSDLHYEGSGANVLTF	TGTGCCACCAGTGATTTGCATTATGAGGGGTCTGGGGCCAACGTCCTGACTTTC
TRBV19	-	TRBD1	TRBJ2-3	17	CASSTLRGQGATDTQYF	TGTGCCAGTAGTACCCTGCGAGGACAGGGAGCCACAGATACGCAGTATTTT
TRBV3-1/TRBV3-2	-	TRBD1	TRBJ2-1	15	CASSQGQGTYNEQFF	TGTGCCAGCAGCCAAGGACAGGGTACGTACAATGAGCAGTTCTTC
TRBV18	-	-	TRBJ1-1	14	CASSPRVWDTEAFF	TGTGCCAGCTCACCCAGGGTATGGGACACTGAAGCTTTCTTT
TRBV6-2/TRBV6-3	-	-	TRBJ2-5	14	CASSYEGDLRTQYF	TGTGCCAGCAGTTACGAAGGCGACCTCCGGACCCAGTACTTC
TRBV4-3	-	-	TRBJ1-6	15	CASSPMATENSPLHF	TGCGCCAGCAGCCCCATGGCGACAGAAAATTCACCCCTCCACTTT
TRBV28	-	TRBD2	TRBJ2-1	16	CASLGTSGGALNEQFF	TGTGCCAGCCTCGGGACTAGCGGGGGGGCGTTAAATGAGCAGTTCTTC
TRBV4-3	-	-	TRBJ2-1	14	CASSQDPQGFEQFF	TGCGCCAGCAGCCAAGATCCGCAAGGGTTTGAGCAGTTCTTC
TRBV9	-	-	TRBJ1-2	11	CASSVGYGYTF	TGTGCCAGCAGCGTAGGTTATGGCTACACCTTC
TRBV5-1	-	TRBD1	TRBJ2-2	14	CASRQGAPTGELFF	TGCGCCAGCCGACAGGGGGCGCCGACCGGGGAGCTGTTTTTT
TRBV12-3/TRBV12-4	-	-	TRBJ1-1	13	CASSFGMNTEAFF	TGTGCCAGCAGTTTTGGTATGAACACTGAAGCTTTCTTT
TRBV5-1	-	-	TRBJ2-1	14	CASSLRTLVDEQFF	TGCGCCAGCAGCTTGCGGACCTTAGTGGATGAGCAGTTCTTC